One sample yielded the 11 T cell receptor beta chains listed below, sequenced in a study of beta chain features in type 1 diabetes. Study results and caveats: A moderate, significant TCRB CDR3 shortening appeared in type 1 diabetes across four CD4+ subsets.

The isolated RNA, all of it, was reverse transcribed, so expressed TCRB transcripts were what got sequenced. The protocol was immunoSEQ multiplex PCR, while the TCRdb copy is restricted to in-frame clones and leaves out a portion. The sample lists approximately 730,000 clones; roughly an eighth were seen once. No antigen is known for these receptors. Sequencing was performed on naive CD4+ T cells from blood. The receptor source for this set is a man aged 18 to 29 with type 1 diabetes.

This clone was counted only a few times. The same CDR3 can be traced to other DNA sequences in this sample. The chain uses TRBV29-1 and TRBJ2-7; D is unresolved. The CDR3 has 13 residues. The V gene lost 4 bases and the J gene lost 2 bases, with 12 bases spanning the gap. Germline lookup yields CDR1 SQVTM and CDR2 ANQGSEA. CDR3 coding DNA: TGCAGCGTTGTAGGACGTCTGACCTACGAGCAGTACTTC. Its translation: CSVVGRLTYEQYF.

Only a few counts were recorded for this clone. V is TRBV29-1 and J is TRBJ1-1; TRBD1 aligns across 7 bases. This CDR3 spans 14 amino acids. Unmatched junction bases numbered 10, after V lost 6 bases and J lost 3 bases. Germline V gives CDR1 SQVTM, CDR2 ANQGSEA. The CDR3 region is CSVTTGAMDTEAFF. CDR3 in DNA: TGCAGCGTGACCACAGGGGCAATGGACACTGAAGCTTTCTTT. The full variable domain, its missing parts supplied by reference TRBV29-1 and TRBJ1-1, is SAVISQKPSRDICQRGTSLTIQCQVDSQVTMMFWYRQQPGQSLTLIATANQGSEATYESGFVIDKFPISRPNLTFSTLTVSNMSPEDSSIYLCSVTTGAMDTEAFFGQGTRLTVV.

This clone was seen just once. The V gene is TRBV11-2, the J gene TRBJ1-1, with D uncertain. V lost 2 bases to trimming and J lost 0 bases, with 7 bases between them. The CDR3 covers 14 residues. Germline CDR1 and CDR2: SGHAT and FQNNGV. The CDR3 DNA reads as TGTGCCAGCAGCTTACCAGAATTGAACACTGAAGCTTTCTTT. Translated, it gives CASSLPELNTEAFF.

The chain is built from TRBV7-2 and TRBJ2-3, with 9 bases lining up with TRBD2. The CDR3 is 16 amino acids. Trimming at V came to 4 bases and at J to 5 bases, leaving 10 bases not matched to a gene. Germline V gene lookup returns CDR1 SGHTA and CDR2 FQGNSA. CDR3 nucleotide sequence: TGTGCCAGCAGCTCCAGGATGGTAGCGGGGGAAGATACGCAGTATTTT. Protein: CASSSRMVAGEDTQYF.

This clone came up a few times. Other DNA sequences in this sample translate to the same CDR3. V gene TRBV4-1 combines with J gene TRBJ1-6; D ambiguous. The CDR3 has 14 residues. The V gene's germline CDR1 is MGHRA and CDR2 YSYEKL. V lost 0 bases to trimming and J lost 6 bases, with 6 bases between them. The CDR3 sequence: CASSQDRVNSPLHF. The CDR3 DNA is TGCGCCAGCAGCCAAGATCGGGTTAATTCACCCCTCCACTTT.

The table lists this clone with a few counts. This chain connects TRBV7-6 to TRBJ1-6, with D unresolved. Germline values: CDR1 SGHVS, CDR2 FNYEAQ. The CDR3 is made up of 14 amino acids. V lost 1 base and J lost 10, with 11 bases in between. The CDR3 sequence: CASSLEAMASPLHF. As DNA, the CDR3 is TGTGCCAGCAGCTTAGAGGCTATGGCGTCACCCCTCCACTTT.

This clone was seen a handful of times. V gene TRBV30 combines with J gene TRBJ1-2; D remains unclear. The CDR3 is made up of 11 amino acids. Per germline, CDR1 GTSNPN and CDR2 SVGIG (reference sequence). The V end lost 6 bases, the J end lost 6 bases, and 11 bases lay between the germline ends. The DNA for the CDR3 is TGTGCCTGCCGACACGGGAATGGCTACACCTTC. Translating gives CACRHGNGYTF.

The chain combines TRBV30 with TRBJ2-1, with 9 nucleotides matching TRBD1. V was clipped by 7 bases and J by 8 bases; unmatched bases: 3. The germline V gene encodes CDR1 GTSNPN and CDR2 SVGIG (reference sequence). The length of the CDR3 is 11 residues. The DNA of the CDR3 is TGTGCCTCGGGACAGGGCTATGAGCAGTTCTTC. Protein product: CASGQGYEQFF.

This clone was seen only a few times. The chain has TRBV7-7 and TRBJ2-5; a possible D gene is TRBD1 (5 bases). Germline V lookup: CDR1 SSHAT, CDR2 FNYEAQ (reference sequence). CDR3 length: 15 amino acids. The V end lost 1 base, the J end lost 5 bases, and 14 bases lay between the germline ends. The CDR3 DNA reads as TGTGCCAGCAGCTTAGTTAGGGGTCGGTGGGAGACCCAGTACTTC. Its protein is CASSLVRGRWETQYF.

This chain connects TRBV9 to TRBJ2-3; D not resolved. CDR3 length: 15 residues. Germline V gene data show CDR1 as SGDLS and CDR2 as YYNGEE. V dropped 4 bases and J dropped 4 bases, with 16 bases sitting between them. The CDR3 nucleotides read TGTGCCAGCAGCCCCGCTGGCGGCCTGGCAGATACGCAGTATTTT. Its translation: CASSPAGGLADTQYF.

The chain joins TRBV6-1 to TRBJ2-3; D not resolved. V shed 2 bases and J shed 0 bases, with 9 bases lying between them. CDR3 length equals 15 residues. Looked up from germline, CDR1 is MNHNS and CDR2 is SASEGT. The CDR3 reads CASSERTASTDTQYF. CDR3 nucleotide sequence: TGTGCCAGCAGTGAACGGACGGCCAGCACAGATACGCAGTATTTT.